These T cell receptor beta chains were read from a single sample in a study of blood T cell repertoires in COVID-19. TCRdb's copy holds only in-frame clones and misses some; the assay was immunoSEQ multiplex PCR. The sample consists of about 440,000 clones, around 88% of them appearing once. The sequenced sample was peripheral blood. The receptor set was obtained from a young woman with acute or convalescent COVID-19. CDR3s include the opening cysteine and the closing phenylalanine or tryptophan. A D gene is named only where the DNA matches it firmly. Not all rows give a size; the values are once, few, many and, for expanded clones, a class.

>TRBV24-1|TRBJ2-2|-|-
TGTGCCACCAGTGATCCCGGGACACGGAACACCGGGGAGCTGTTTTTT
CATSDPGTRNTGELFF
>TRBV2|TRBJ2-7|-|TRBD1
TGTGCCAGCCAGGGGGCGGGGGAGCAGTACTTC
CASQGAGEQYF
>TRBV5-4|TRBJ2-5|few|-
TGTGCCAGCAGCTGGCCCCAAGAGACCCAGTACTTC
CASSWPQETQYF
>TRBV6-6|TRBJ1-1|few|-
TGTGCCAGCAGGGCGGCCACTGAAGCTTTCTTT
CASRAATEAFF
>TRBV7-9|TRBJ1-2|once|-
TGTGCCAGCAGCTTAGGTTACACCCCCGGAGACTATGGCTACACCTTC
CASSLGYTPGDYGYTF
>TRBV28|TRBJ2-3|-|TRBD1
TGTGCCAGCTCGAAGGGACAGGGGATCACAGATACGCAGTATTTT
CASSKGQGITDTQYF
>TRBV12-5|TRBJ1-2|-|-
TGTGCTAGTGGTACCCCCGGACAGACGTTTGGCGGCTACACCTTC
CASGTPGQTFGGYTF
>TRBV5-1|TRBJ2-3|-|-
TGCGCCAGCAGCCGGACAGTCACAGATACGCAGTATTTT
CASSRTVTDTQYF
>TRBV29-1|TRBJ1-1|-|TRBD1
TGCAGCGTTGCCCTCAGACAGGGTCGGACTGAAGCTTTCTTT
CSVALRQGRTEAFF
>TRBV11-2|TRBJ2-2|-|-
TGTGCCAGCGGTCAGGGTGCCGGGGAGCTGTTTTTT
CASGQGAGELFF
>TRBV3-1/TRBV3-2|TRBJ1-1|-|-
TGTGCCAGCAGCCAAGATCTTTGGGGGACAAGCACTGAAGCTTTCTTT
CASSQDLWGTSTEAFF
>TRBV7-2|TRBJ2-1|few|TRBD1
TGTGCCAGCAGCGTGCAACCGGGACAGGCACACAATGAGCAGTTCTTC
CASSVQPGQAHNEQFF
>TRBV10-3|TRBJ2-6|-|-
TGTGCCATCAGTACAGGGAAGGCCAACGTCCTGACTTTC
CAISTGKANVLTF
>TRBV2|TRBJ1-1|few|-
TGTGCCAGCAGTGACAGGGTGCACACTGAAGCTTTCTTT
CASSDRVHTEAFF
>TRBV10-1|TRBJ2-3|-|-
TGCGCCAGCCTGTTCCCTTATACGCAGTATTTT
CASLFPYTQYF
>TRBV7-8|TRBJ2-3|-|-
TGTGCCAGCAGCTTAGCGGACGGGGGAGTGGCAGATACGCAGTATTTT
CASSLADGGVADTQYF
>TRBV9|TRBJ2-2|-|TRBD2
TGTGCCAGCAGCATCCGACTAGCGGCCGGGGAGCTGTTTTTT
CASSIRLAAGELFF
>TRBV30|TRBJ1-6|once|-
TGTGCCTGGAACCAGGGAACCAATTCACCCCTCCACTTT
CAWNQGTNSPLHF
>TRBV10-2|TRBJ2-7|-|-
TGCGCCAGCAGAGTTGACAGAGCCTCCTACGAGCAGTACTTC
CASRVDRASYEQYF
>TRBV24-1|TRBJ1-2|-|-
TGTGCCACCAGTGACTCCTTTTATGGCTACACCTTC
CATSDSFYGYTF
>TRBV27|TRBJ2-7|-|-
TGTGCCAGCAGTCTCGCCGGGGGTGCCTACGAGCAGTACTTC
CASSLAGGAYEQYF
>TRBV19|TRBJ2-3|-|-
TGTGCCAGTAGTATACTACTCTCGGGGGACGGAACAGATACGCAGTATTTT
CASSILLSGDGTDTQYF
>TRBV6-5|TRBJ2-6|-|-
TGTGCCAGCAGTAACAGCGGGCGTGCCAACGTCCTGACTTTC
CASSNSGRANVLTF
>TRBV6-2/TRBV6-3|TRBJ2-7|-|TRBD1
TGTGCCAGCAGTTACTCGACGGGACAGGGCGGCGAGCAGTACTTC
CASSYSTGQGGEQYF
>TRBV12-3/TRBV12-4|TRBJ1-2|-|TRBD1
TGTGCCAGCAGTCTCGGGACAGGGCATGGCTACACCTTC
CASSLGTGHGYTF
>TRBV9|TRBJ1-2|-|-
TGTGCCAGCAGCGTAGACAGGAATGGCTACACCTTC
CASSVDRNGYTF
>TRBV5-1|TRBJ2-1|-|TRBD1
TGCGCCAGCAGCTCCGACAGGGCTGTCTATGAGCAGTTCTTC
CASSSDRAVYEQFF
>TRBV5-1|TRBJ2-5|-|TRBD2
TGCGCCAGCAGCTTGGTAATTAGCGGGGGTCAAGAGACCCAGTACTTC
CASSLVISGGQETQYF
>TRBV3-1/TRBV3-2|TRBJ1-2|-|-
TGTGCCAGCAGCCAAACAGAGCGACTATACTATGGCTACACCTTC
CASSQTERLYYGYTF
>TRBV3-1/TRBV3-2|TRBJ1-6|once|-
TGTGCCAGCAGGCCAGGTGTGGCAGAGGGTCCCCTCCACTTT
CASRPGVAEGPLHF
>TRBV24-1|TRBJ1-5|-|-
TGTGCCACCAGTGATTTGGAGAGGAGTAGCAATCAGCCCCAGCATTTT
CATSDLERSSNQPQHF
>TRBV3-1/TRBV3-2|TRBJ1-3|-|TRBD1
TGTGCCAGCAGCCAGAGGGACAGCAGCTCTGGAAACACCATATATTTT
CASSQRDSSSGNTIYF
>TRBV5-1|TRBJ2-5|few|-
TGCGCCAGCAGCTCACATCGGACAGTCCAAGAGACCCAGTACTTC
CASSSHRTVQETQYF
>TRBV19|TRBJ1-2|-|-
TGTGCCAGTACCCCACTGGGGGGGCACTATGGCTACACCTTC
CASTPLGGHYGYTF
>TRBV12-3/TRBV12-4|TRBJ1-1|once|-
TGTGCCAGCAGGGTCGGTTTTGGCACTGAAGCTTTCTTT
CASRVGFGTEAFF
>TRBV2|TRBJ1-5|-|-
TGTGCCACCTCAAGGGAGTCCGGCAATCAGCCCCAGCATTTT
CATSRESGNQPQHF
>TRBV5-4|TRBJ1-1|-|-
TGTGCCAGCAGCTTGGGCGGTTTGTCAGGGATAAACACTGAAGCTTTCTTT
CASSLGGLSGINTEAFF
>TRBV6-1|TRBJ1-5|few|-
TGTGCCAGCAGTGAGGGCAGCCAAGAGTATTGGCCCCAGCATTTT
CASSEGSQEYWPQHF
>TRBV5-5|TRBJ1-2|-|TRBD1
TGTGCCAGCAGACCGGACAGGGCTAGGCAGGGCTACACCTTC
CASRPDRARQGYTF
>TRBV15|TRBJ2-7|-|TRBD1
TGTGCCACCAGCAGACCGGGACAGGGTGGTTACGAGCAGTACTTC
CATSRPGQGGYEQYF
>TRBV29-1|TRBJ1-1|-|-
TGCAGCGTTGTGTCAGGTAACATGAACACTGAAGCTTTCTTT
CSVVSGNMNTEAFF
>TRBV10-3|TRBJ1-2|-|TRBD1
TGTGCCATCAGTAGACAGGGGGACTATGGCTACACCTTC
CAISRQGDYGYTF
>TRBV10-3|TRBJ1-1|-|TRBD1
TGTGCCATCAGTGGGGACAGGGGAGTTCAATCTGAAGCTTTCTTT
CAISGDRGVQSEAFF
>TRBV10-3|TRBJ2-5|-|TRBD1
TGTGCCATCAGTGAGTCATTTACCGGGACAGGGGGAGAGACCCAGTACTTC
CAISESFTGTGGETQYF
>TRBV19|TRBJ2-1|-|-
TGTGCCAGTAGTATAGGACATCTCAATGAGCAGTTCTTC
CASSIGHLNEQFF
>TRBV5-1|TRBJ2-5|-|TRBD2
TGCGCCAGCAGCTTGGCCCGGCTAGCGGGGGTGGAGACCCAGTACTTC
CASSLARLAGVETQYF
>TRBV4-1|TRBJ1-3|-|-
TGCGCCAGCAGCCAAGGGAGAACCTCTGGAAACACCATATATTTT
CASSQGRTSGNTIYF
>TRBV28|TRBJ1-2|-|TRBD1
TGTGCCAGCCGCGAAGAGGACAGGGAAAACTATGGCTACACCTTC
CASREEDRENYGYTF
>TRBV7-6|TRBJ2-7|-|TRBD2
TGTGCCAGCAGCTCCTCGACGGCGGGGGCCTACGAGCAGTACTTC
CASSSSTAGAYEQYF
>TRBV6-5|TRBJ2-7|-|TRBD1
TGTGCCAGCAGTTACTCTGACAGGGCGACCTACGAGCAGTACTTC
CASSYSDRATYEQYF